The T cell receptor (beta chain) under discussion was sequenced for a study of shared clonotypes between healthy human individuals (dated by TCRdb to about 2020). About the full investigation: A couple of women and a few men aged 18 to 49 years were included in the cohort. For each donor, CD4 naive and CD4 memory were each given three plates, CD8 naive was given two plates, and CD8 memory was given one plate. Libraries were prepared and TCR repertoires were sequenced by different laboratories using diverse techniques, in order to increase sequencing depth and limit assay-specific biases. To estimate repertoire size and how much clonotypes are shared between individuals, the study performed deep sequencing of blood TCR repertoires from a few healthy adults. Per donor, leukapheresis produced somewhere between about 0.8 and 9 billion PBMCs. Broad study findings and their caveats: Sharing across a few donors was observed for approximately 4.6% of naive CD4, over 3% of naive CD8, 2.3% of memory CD4, and roughly 0.4% of memory CD8 clonotypes. Even with the large sequencing depth, rarefaction of the sorted-subset datasets indicated that sequencing was incomplete. Pairwise subsampling led to the expectation that sequencing depth would affect the degree of clonotype sharing among donors. Clonotypes shared by all four sorted-subset donors showed higher generation probabilities than non-shared clonotypes. The small number of donors limited the genetic and exposure-history diversity represented. Sampling was limited to blood, and TCR repertoires in tissue likely differ from TCR repertoires in blood. Estimated clonotype richness was generally larger for naive than for memory subsets.

Using the deep immunoSEQ assay, TCR CDR3 regions were amplified from genomic DNA by multiplex PCR. Genomic DNA extracted from each cell subset was distributed evenly over all wells of several immunoSEQ 96-well plates, and each plate served as one replicate. Each replicate PCR for sorted subsets received about 0.2 ug genomic DNA, equal to about 30,000 T cell genomes. Purified libraries were quantified with a Qubit 3.0 fluorometer, sized on a Bioanalyzer 2100, and re-quantified with the KAPA Library Quantification kit. Every immunoSEQ 96-well plate was sequenced on a separate single-read 150-cycle Illumina NextSeq 550 flow cell. The published analysis was carried out like this. Because the immunoSEQ output included only junctional sequences and no quality scores, the filtering could not be the same as the filtering used for full-length reads. Sequences were annotated with PyIR, a Python wrapper for IgBLAST v1.9, and V/J genes and CDR3 were assigned using IMGT germline references. Reads were filtered out if the reads had weak V/J assignments (E-value above 1e-6), no CDR3, stop codons, out-of-frame junctions, or ambiguous translated residues. V3J clonotypes were defined by identical inferred V gene, J gene, and CDR3 amino acid sequence. Percentage overlap between repertoires was calculated by dividing the number of shared unique clonotypes by the size of the smaller repertoire. Three approaches were used to assess repertoire richness: RTK rarefaction, the Chao1 estimator, and Recon v2.1 estimates of unobserved clonotypes. Generation probabilities were computed with OLGA for all TCRbeta clonotypes obtained by the gDNA method from several donors. TCRdb carries this immuneACCESS record with in-frame sequences only. Its versions omit some clonotypes, under half of them owing to an unresolved V gene in the studies checked, with the rest unexplained. V and J calls and clone size are given by that table; D and trimming were obtained from the DNA. The table for this sample lists some 2 million clones; just under 95% of them were counted only once. Less than 1.5% of the sample is in the top ten clones.

Points on this clone: Its target antigen remains unknown. The record has no base qualities; no much larger clone is one base away.

Trimming removed 1 base from V and 4 bases from J, leaving 9 bases between the germline ends. From the cysteine up to the phenylalanine, the CDR3 has a length of 14 residues. The kept DNA is CDR3 alone, 42 bases in frame from the first base. CDR1 PRHDT and CDR2 FYEKMQ were looked up in the germline V gene (reference sequence). CD8 naive samples consisted of CD45RO-negative cells that were positively selected for CCR7, yielding a CD45RA+CCR7+ population without TemRA cells. The donors were healthy, HIV-negative adults who had no recently reported acute infections or vaccinations. Every donor was a Caucasian adult living in Nashville, Tennessee, USA. After blood collection by leukapheresis, PBMCs were isolated using Ficoll-Histopaque density gradient centrifugation and then cryopreserved in the vapor phase of liquid nitrogen. Analytical flow cytometry was used to check the purity and quantity of every magnetically sorted T cell population. From each sorted fraction, genomic DNA was isolated and quantified by UV absorbance on a Nanodrop 2000c.

This chain is built from TRBV13 and TRBJ2-3; the D element might be TRBD1 or TRBD2, as each aligns at 5 bases. The receptor's source is a man aged 18 to 30 in good health. The sequenced sample was naive CD8+ T cells sorted from blood. Reading the label with the study, this specimen's cell subset or site is: CD45RA+CCR7+. The nucleotide sequence is given as TGTGCCAGCAGCTTAGCTACGGGACCAGATACGCAGTATTTT. Translation gives CASSLATGPDTQYF.